This TCR beta chain was sequenced in a study of cytomegalovirus exposure and HLA in healthy donors. Points from the study as a whole: It was about 180 TCR beta chains that were listed as cytomegalovirus-associated.

CDR1 and CDR2 (germline): LNHDA, SQIVND (reference sequence). The CDR3 has 13 residues. The V and J ends lost 4 bases and 5 bases respectively, with 6 bases between them. Profiling relied on immunoSEQ multiplex PCR, and the TCRdb table lists in-frame clones only, not all of them. The table includes a few hundred thousand clones, 88% detected once. A remark on this clone: What it recognizes is unknown.

The clonotype was recovered from a man aged 25-40 years in good health and CMV-seronegative. The chain recombines TRBV19 with TRBJ1-6; D unclear. Sequenced input: PBMCs. DNA for the CDR3: TGTGCCAGTAGTAACAGAAATAATTCACCCCTCCACTTT. It translates to CASSNRNNSPLHF.